Listed below are T cell receptor beta chains from one sample, sequenced in a study of shared clonotypes between healthy human individuals. TCRdb's table, derived via immunoSEQ multiplex PCR, lists solely in-frame clones and lacks some. This table holds some 2.4 million clones, 80% to 95% found once. The sample was naive CD4+ T cells from PBMCs. Every receptor here comes from a young man in good health. Some clones in this sample may be carry-over from other donors' samples. Each CDR3 is given with its conserved first and last residue. D genes are given only for firm matches. Size is stated for part of the rows, as once, few or many counts, or as a class when the clone is expanded.

D gene: -
V gene: TRBV11-2
clone size: -
J gene: TRBJ2-1
CDR3 DNA: TGTGCCAGCAGCTACTCGGGCAATGAGCAGTTCTTC
CDR3 protein: CASSYSGNEQFF

D gene: TRBD1
V gene: TRBV2
clone size: -
J gene: TRBJ1-2
CDR3 DNA: TGTGCCAGCAGATACGACAGGGCGTGGGCGAACTATGGCTACACCTTC
CDR3 protein: CASRYDRAWANYGYTF

D gene: -
V gene: TRBV2
clone size: -
J gene: TRBJ2-1
CDR3 DNA: TGTGCCAGCAGTGCCGGGAACAATGAGCAGTTCTTC
CDR3 protein: CASSAGNNEQFF

D gene: -
V gene: TRBV5-1
clone size: once
J gene: TRBJ2-1
CDR3 DNA: TGCGCCAGCAGCTTGGAAGTTTACAATGAGCAGTTCTTC
CDR3 protein: CASSLEVYNEQFF

D gene: -
V gene: TRBV6-5
clone size: -
J gene: TRBJ1-2
CDR3 DNA: TGTGCCAGCAGTTACCTTGGGGAGCAGGGCTATGGCTACACCTTC
CDR3 protein: CASSYLGEQGYGYTF

D gene: -
V gene: TRBV30
clone size: few
J gene: TRBJ1-1
CDR3 DNA: TGTGCCTGGAGGCCTGATTGGTTGAACACTGAAGCTTTCTTT
CDR3 protein: CAWRPDWLNTEAFF

D gene: -
V gene: TRBV6-6
clone size: -
J gene: TRBJ2-1
CDR3 DNA: TGTGCCAGCAGTTGGGCACTAGCTACCCCTCGGAATGAGCAGTTCTTC
CDR3 protein: CASSWALATPRNEQFF

D gene: TRBD1
V gene: TRBV11-2
clone size: -
J gene: TRBJ2-7
CDR3 DNA: TGTACCAACGGGACAGGCTCCTACGAGCAGTACTTC
CDR3 protein: CTNGTGSYEQYF

D gene: -
V gene: TRBV18
clone size: -
J gene: TRBJ2-7
CDR3 DNA: TGTGCCAGCTCAGAACAGGTAACCGAGCAGTACTTC
CDR3 protein: CASSEQVTEQYF

D gene: TRBD1
V gene: TRBV6-6
clone size: -
J gene: TRBJ1-5
CDR3 DNA: TGTGCCAGCAGTTACCCGGGACAGGGTGGCAATCAGCCCCAGCATTTT
CDR3 protein: CASSYPGQGGNQPQHF

D gene: -
V gene: TRBV6-5
clone size: once
J gene: TRBJ1-6
CDR3 DNA: TGTGCCAGCAGCCTACACCAAAATTCACCCCTCCACTTT
CDR3 protein: CASSLHQNSPLHF

D gene: TRBD1
V gene: TRBV5-1
clone size: -
J gene: TRBJ2-7
CDR3 DNA: TGCGCCAGCAGCTTTACCGGGACAGCCACGCAGGAGTACTTC
CDR3 protein: CASSFTGTATQEYF

D gene: -
V gene: TRBV30
clone size: -
J gene: TRBJ2-2
CDR3 DNA: TGTGCCTGGAGCCGGAGGGGTGCGGGACCCCCCACCGGGGAGCTGTTTTTT
CDR3 protein: CAWSRRGAGPPTGELFF

D gene: TRBD2
V gene: TRBV5-4
clone size: -
J gene: TRBJ2-5
CDR3 DNA: TGTGCCAGTTTTTTCAGCGGGAGGGGGGAGACCCAGTACTTC
CDR3 protein: CASFFSGRGETQYF

D gene: TRBD1
V gene: TRBV29-1
clone size: -
J gene: TRBJ2-5
CDR3 DNA: TGCAGCGTGGACAGGGTCATGGGCGAGACCCAGTACTTC
CDR3 protein: CSVDRVMGETQYF

D gene: -
V gene: TRBV11-2
clone size: -
J gene: TRBJ2-5
CDR3 DNA: TGTGCCAGCACCTATACGCGGCAGGGCCCATGGACCCAGTACTTC
CDR3 protein: CASTYTRQGPWTQYF

D gene: -
V gene: TRBV6-5
clone size: -
J gene: TRBJ2-3
CDR3 DNA: TGTGCCAGCAGTTACTCCCGGGGCCGCACAGATACGCAGTATTTT
CDR3 protein: CASSYSRGRTDTQYF

D gene: -
V gene: TRBV6-6
clone size: -
J gene: TRBJ1-2
CDR3 DNA: TGTGCCAGCAGTAACGGATACTCCGATAACTATGGCTACACCTTC
CDR3 protein: CASSNGYSDNYGYTF

D gene: TRBD1
V gene: TRBV28
clone size: -
J gene: TRBJ1-5
CDR3 DNA: TGTGCCAGCAGTTTCGTCCGGACAGGGGCGAGTCAGCCCCAGCATTTT
CDR3 protein: CASSFVRTGASQPQHF

D gene: -
V gene: TRBV12-5
clone size: -
J gene: TRBJ1-1
CDR3 DNA: TGTGCTAGTCGTACAGCCATGAACACTGAAGCTTTCTTT
CDR3 protein: CASRTAMNTEAFF

D gene: -
V gene: TRBV28
clone size: -
J gene: TRBJ2-1
CDR3 DNA: TGTGCCAGCAGTGGTAGCGGAGGCACCCACAATGAGCAGTTCTTC
CDR3 protein: CASSGSGGTHNEQFF

D gene: -
V gene: TRBV18
clone size: -
J gene: TRBJ2-3
CDR3 DNA: TGTGCCAGCTCACCCGTAACCGGGACTCAGATCGCAGATACGCAGTATTTT
CDR3 protein: CASSPVTGTQIADTQYF

D gene: -
V gene: TRBV5-4
clone size: -
J gene: TRBJ2-7
CDR3 DNA: TGTGCCAGCAGCTTACAGGGATCCTCTCCCTACGAGCAGTACTTC
CDR3 protein: CASSLQGSSPYEQYF

D gene: -
V gene: TRBV15
clone size: -
J gene: TRBJ2-1
CDR3 DNA: TGTGCCACCAGCAGTCCCCCCCGAGACCGCCACTCCTACAATGAGCAGTTCTTC
CDR3 protein: CATSSPPRDRHSYNEQFF

D gene: -
V gene: TRBV20-1
clone size: -
J gene: TRBJ2-7
CDR3 DNA: TGCAGTGCAACCCATCACTACGAGCAGTACTTC
CDR3 protein: CSATHHYEQYF

D gene: -
V gene: TRBV5-8
clone size: -
J gene: TRBJ1-5
CDR3 DNA: TGTGCCAGCAGCTCGGGGACCCTTCGTCTCCAGCCCCAGCATTTT
CDR3 protein: CASSSGTLRLQPQHF

D gene: TRBD1
V gene: TRBV6-5
clone size: -
J gene: TRBJ2-1
CDR3 DNA: TGTGCCAGCAGTTACTCATCTAGGGGGCAGCAGCAGTTCTTC
CDR3 protein: CASSYSSRGQQQFF

D gene: TRBD1
V gene: TRBV19
clone size: -
J gene: TRBJ2-5
CDR3 DNA: TGTGCCAGTAGTACGACAGGGACGGGCCAAGAGACCCAGTACTTC
CDR3 protein: CASSTTGTGQETQYF

D gene: -
V gene: TRBV5-1
clone size: -
J gene: TRBJ1-1
CDR3 DNA: TGCGCCAGCAGCTCGAAACGGGACATATTGAACACTGAAGCTTTCTTT
CDR3 protein: CASSSKRDILNTEAFF

D gene: -
V gene: TRBV18
clone size: -
J gene: TRBJ2-1
CDR3 DNA: TGTGCCAGCTCACCAGGGGGGAGCTCCTACAATGAGCAGTTCTTC
CDR3 protein: CASSPGGSSYNEQFF

D gene: -
V gene: TRBV28
clone size: once
J gene: TRBJ1-5
CDR3 DNA: TGTGCCAGCAGCCAGGCGGGGGAAGGGGGATATAGCAATCAGCCCCAGCATTTT
CDR3 protein: CASSQAGEGGYSNQPQHF

D gene: TRBD2
V gene: TRBV28
clone size: -
J gene: TRBJ2-7
CDR3 DNA: TGTGCCAGCAGCCCGGGGAGGGGAGGCTCCTACGAGCAGTACTTC
CDR3 protein: CASSPGRGGSYEQYF

D gene: -
V gene: TRBV7-2
clone size: -
J gene: TRBJ2-7
CDR3 DNA: TGTGCCAGCAGCTGGCCCGGAGGCGGGACCTCCTACGAGCAGTACTTC
CDR3 protein: CASSWPGGGTSYEQYF

D gene: -
V gene: TRBV7-9
clone size: -
J gene: TRBJ2-4
CDR3 DNA: TGTGCCAGCAGCCACCGGGACGCGCAACCCAAAAACATTCAGTACTTC
CDR3 protein: CASSHRDAQPKNIQYF

D gene: TRBD1
V gene: TRBV4-3
clone size: -
J gene: TRBJ2-7
CDR3 DNA: TGCGCCAGCAGCCCATCGGGACAGAACTCCTACGAGCAGTACTTC
CDR3 protein: CASSPSGQNSYEQYF

D gene: TRBD2
V gene: TRBV28
clone size: -
J gene: TRBJ2-7
CDR3 DNA: TGTGCCAGCACCTCGGGGGGAGGGATCTACGAGCAGTACTTC
CDR3 protein: CASTSGGGIYEQYF

D gene: TRBD1
V gene: TRBV10-3
clone size: -
J gene: TRBJ2-7
CDR3 DNA: TGTGCCATCAGTACGGGACAGGGCTACGAGCAGTACTTC
CDR3 protein: CAISTGQGYEQYF

D gene: -
V gene: TRBV5-1
clone size: few
J gene: TRBJ1-1
CDR3 DNA: TGCGCCAGCAGCTTGGACCCGGTGAACACTGAAGCTTTCTTT
CDR3 protein: CASSLDPVNTEAFF

D gene: -
V gene: TRBV5-5
clone size: -
J gene: TRBJ2-7
CDR3 DNA: TGTGCCAGCACCCCTACCCCAGGGAGTGCCTACGAGCAGTACTTC
CDR3 protein: CASTPTPGSAYEQYF

D gene: -
V gene: TRBV30
clone size: -
J gene: TRBJ1-5
CDR3 DNA: TGTGCTGGGGGATGGGCATCGAGTCAGCCCCAGCATTTT
CDR3 protein: CAGGWASSQPQHF

D gene: -
V gene: TRBV2
clone size: -
J gene: TRBJ2-3
CDR3 DNA: TGTGCCAGCAGTGAAGACCGCCCAGATACGCAGTATTTT
CDR3 protein: CASSEDRPDTQYF

D gene: TRBD2
V gene: TRBV7-8
clone size: -
J gene: TRBJ2-3
CDR3 DNA: TGTGCCAGCAGCTCGGAACTAGCGGGGGAGGCTAGCGGTGGTGATACGCAGTATTTT
CDR3 protein: CASSSELAGEASGGDTQYF

D gene: -
V gene: TRBV2
clone size: few
J gene: TRBJ1-1
CDR3 DNA: TGTGCCGGGGCAGCTAACACTGAAGCTTTCTTT
CDR3 protein: CAGAANTEAFF

D gene: TRBD1
V gene: TRBV7-2
clone size: -
J gene: TRBJ2-7
CDR3 DNA: TGTGCCAGCAGCCTAGGTATGGGACAGGGAGGCTACGAGCAGTACTTC
CDR3 protein: CASSLGMGQGGYEQYF

D gene: TRBD1
V gene: TRBV9
clone size: -
J gene: TRBJ2-1
CDR3 DNA: TGTGCCAGCAGCGTAGGGGACAGGGGATTTCCCTCCTACAATGAGCAGTTCTTC
CDR3 protein: CASSVGDRGFPSYNEQFF

D gene: -
V gene: TRBV11-2
clone size: -
J gene: TRBJ1-1
CDR3 DNA: TGTGCCAGCAGCTTTACCGCCGGGGGCGGGACTGAAGCTTTCTTT
CDR3 protein: CASSFTAGGGTEAFF

D gene: -
V gene: TRBV10-2
clone size: -
J gene: TRBJ2-7
CDR3 DNA: TGCGCCAGCAGTGAAGGCACTTCCTACGAGCAGTACTTC
CDR3 protein: CASSEGTSYEQYF

D gene: -
V gene: TRBV15
clone size: once
J gene: TRBJ1-5
CDR3 DNA: TGTGCCACCAGCAGAGGCACCTTTGGCGGCAATCAGCCCCAGCATTTT
CDR3 protein: CATSRGTFGGNQPQHF

D gene: TRBD1
V gene: TRBV6-5
clone size: -
J gene: TRBJ1-2
CDR3 DNA: TGTGCCAGCAGTTACCGCTTGGACAGGGACTATGGCTACACCTTC
CDR3 protein: CASSYRLDRDYGYTF

D gene: TRBD1
V gene: TRBV28
clone size: -
J gene: TRBJ1-4
CDR3 DNA: TGTGCCAGCAGCCATCGACAGGGAGGGTATGAAAAACTGTTTTTT
CDR3 protein: CASSHRQGGYEKLFF

D gene: TRBD2
V gene: TRBV6-1
clone size: -
J gene: TRBJ2-1
CDR3 DNA: TGTGCCAGCAGTGGGGGGGCCGCTAGCGGGAGGGCCTTCAATGAGCAGTTCTTC
CDR3 protein: CASSGGAASGRAFNEQFF

D gene: -
V gene: TRBV4-2
clone size: -
J gene: TRBJ2-3
CDR3 DNA: TGTGCCAGCAGCCAAACCGGGGCCGCCAGCACAGATACGCAGTATTTT
CDR3 protein: CASSQTGAASTDTQYF

D gene: TRBD2
V gene: TRBV9
clone size: -
J gene: TRBJ2-7
CDR3 DNA: TGTGCCAGCAGCCCCGGTCGAGGGGCAGGGCTAGCGGCATACTCCTACGAGCAGTACTTC
CDR3 protein: CASSPGRGAGLAAYSYEQYF

D gene: -
V gene: TRBV28
clone size: -
J gene: TRBJ1-4
CDR3 DNA: TGTGCCAGCAGAACCCCTGGGGGGGGCACTAATGAAAAACTGTTTTTT
CDR3 protein: CASRTPGGGTNEKLFF

D gene: -
V gene: TRBV5-1
clone size: -
J gene: TRBJ2-3
CDR3 DNA: TGCGCCAGCAGCTTGTGGTCGAGCACAGATACGCAGTATTTT
CDR3 protein: CASSLWSSTDTQYF